The 29 T cell receptor beta chains in this list originate from one sample, sequenced in a study of regulatory T cells in long-lasting Graves disease. Sequencing libraries for TCR beta were prepared with iRepertoire HTBI primers and Arm-PCR of CDR3 regions. TCRdb ran MiXCR on the multiplex PCR reads and lists one entry per CDR3 protein. The table records around 340,000 distinct CDR3 sequences, about 20% of them present only once. This sample's time point: persistent/refractory GD, antithyroid drugs over 5 years with positive TRAb. Making the TCR library involved RNA that had been extracted from PBMCs. The sample here was peripheral blood mononuclear cells (PBMCs), taken when the disease was refractory, from a patient treated with antithyroid drugs. The receptors were sampled from a female donor with Graves disease.

This clonotype occurred many times. The rearrangement uses TRBV7-8 and TRBJ1-4, with 8 bases aligning to TRBD1. Losses at the gene ends were 5 bases for V and 2 bases for J; bases not matched to a gene: 1. Germline values: CDR1 SGHVS, CDR2 FQNEAQ. CDR3 length equals 14 residues. CDR3 loop: CASSRTGTNEKLFF. In DNA, the CDR3 is TGTGCCAGCAGCCGGACAGGGACTAATGAAAAACTGTTTTTT.

The sample holds many counts of this clonotype. The genes are TRBV6-2 or TRBV6-3 and TRBJ1-2; D perhaps matches TRBD1 (6 bases). Between the trimmed V and J ends, which lost 2 bases and 4 bases, there was a span of 11 bases. CDR3 length: 14 residues. The V gene's germline CDR1 is MNHEY and CDR2 SVGEGT. The CDR3 protein is CASSYGTGTYGYTF. The CDR3 DNA follows: TGTGCCAGCAGTTACGGTACAGGGACCTATGGCTACACCTTC.

The chain couples TRBV7-9 to TRBJ2-7; no clear D. This CDR3 is built from 14 residues. Germline CDR1 SEHNR, CDR2 FQNEAQ (reference sequence). V was shortened by 2 bases and J by 5 bases, with 13 bases between the two germline ends. This chain's CDR3 is CASSLLGWVHEQYF. DNA for the CDR3: TGTGCCAGCAGCTTATTGGGTTGGGTCCACGAGCAGTACTTC.

The chain couples TRBV4-1 to TRBJ1-5, with TRBD1 matching over 7 bases. The V gene end was trimmed by 1 base and the J gene end by 5 bases; junction bases not matched to a gene: 8. Germline loops: CDR1 MGHRA, CDR2 YSYEKL. The CDR3 extends over 16 amino acids. The CDR3 DNA reads as TGCGCCAGCAGCCAAGCCAGGGGGGGGAAGGATCAGCCCCAGCATTTT. Its protein is CASSQARGGKDQPQHF.

This chain joins TRBV6-1 and TRBJ2-5, with D possibly being TRBD1 or TRBD2 (6 bases each). Germline CDR1 is MNHNS and CDR2 is SASEGT. The CDR3 is made up of 15 amino acids. V was pared by 6 bases and J by 1 base, with 15 bases between. Here the CDR3 reads CASRAGHAIQETQYF. The CDR3 bases are TGTGCCAGCAGGGCGGGACACGCAATCCAAGAGACCCAGTACTTC.

The chain carries TRBV20-1 and TRBJ2-3; 11 nucleotides match TRBD2. This CDR3 region has 15 residues. Germline CDR1 is DFQATT and CDR2 is SNEGSKA (reference sequence). Losses at the gene ends were 6 bases for V and 3 bases for J; bases not matched to a gene: 8. As DNA, the CDR3 is TGCAGTGCCACCCCGACTAGCGGGGTAACAGATACGCAGTATTTT. Amino acids: CSATPTSGVTDTQYF.

The V call is TRBV6-1, the J call TRBJ2-1; 7 nucleotides agree with TRBD1. The trim removed 6 bases at V and 6 bases at J, leaving 8 bases unmatched. The CDR3 length is 14 residues. In germline, CDR1 is MNHNS, CDR2 SASEGT. CDR3 nucleotides: TGTGCCAGCAGCGTAAGACAGGGTGGCAATGAGCAGTTCTTC. This codes for CASSVRQGGNEQFF.

This clonotype was observed a few times. V gene TRBV10-2 combines with J gene TRBJ2-7; TRBD2 might be the D (6 bases). Trimming pared 8 bases from V and 3 bases from J, leaving 14 bases between. The CDR3 has 13 residues. CDR1 WSHSY and CDR2 SAAADI come from the germline V gene. The CDR3 sequence is CASGRGMVYEQYF. CDR3 bases: TGCGCCAGCGGCCGGGGGATGGTCTACGAGCAGTACTTC.

This rearrangement joins TRBV10-3 to TRBJ2-2, with 10 nucleotides matching TRBD2. V lost 6 bases to trimming and J lost 5 bases; unmatched junction nucleotides: 6. This CDR3 has 15 residues. Germline values: CDR1 ENHRY, CDR2 SYGVKD. This chain's CDR3 is CAIRGGLAETGELFF. In nucleotides, the CDR3 is TGTGCCATCAGGGGCGGACTAGCGGAGACCGGGGAGCTGTTTTTT.

V and J are TRBV20-1 and TRBJ1-1; no clear D gene. Per germline, CDR1 DFQATT and CDR2 SNEGSKA (reference sequence). This CDR3 spans 13 amino acids. Trimming left V 6 bases short and J 3 bases short, with 14 bases between. CDR3 amino acids: CSAWAIRDTEAFF. CDR3 nucleotides: TGCAGTGCATGGGCGATACGGGACACTGAAGCTTTCTTT.

This clonotype was observed once. This chain links TRBV7-3 with TRBJ2-1; D may match TRBD1 or TRBD2 (5 bases each). Germline CDR1 reads SGHTA; CDR2 reads FQGTGA. Trimming removed 5 bases at V and 4 bases at J, with 24 bases between. CDR3 length equals 18 residues. This CDR3 is CASSKRAGLKGIYNEQFF. For the CDR3, the DNA is TGTGCCAGCAGCAAGAGGGCGGGCCTCAAGGGGATATACAATGAGCAGTTCTTC.

The V gene is TRBV20-1, the J gene TRBJ1-2; no firm D call. The germline V and J ends were trimmed by 2 bases and 8 bases, with 15 bases remaining between them. This CDR3 spans 13 amino acids. In germline, CDR1 is DFQATT, CDR2 SNEGSKA (reference sequence). The CDR3 here is CSARTPPGSGYTF. Written as DNA, the CDR3 is TGCAGTGCTAGAACCCCCCCAGGTTCCGGCTACACCTTC.

This clonotype has more than one count but fewer than ten. J is TRBJ2-1 and V is TRBV5-1; D gene unclear. The V and J ends lost 0 bases and 1 base respectively, with 8 bases between them. Germline CDR1 and CDR2: SGHRS and YFSETQ. This CDR3 spans 15 amino acids. Here the CDR3 reads CASSLELGSYNEQFF. In nucleotides, the CDR3 is TGCGCCAGCAGCTTGGAGTTGGGGTCCTACAATGAGCAGTTCTTC.

The CDR3 sequence: CASSEEGAAGYGYTF. The DNA of the CDR3 is TGTGCCAGCAGCGAAGAGGGGGCGGCAGGTTATGGCTACACCTTC. The chain is built from TRBV7-8 and TRBJ1-2; 7 positions agree with TRBD1. The CDR3 is made up of 15 amino acids. CDR1 is SGHVS and CDR2 is FQNEAQ in the germline V gene. Trimming removed 5 bases from V and 5 bases from J; junction bases left unmatched: 11.

This clonotype was counted ten times or more. The chain joins TRBV20-1 to TRBJ2-7, with 10 bases aligning to TRBD2. Germline loops: CDR1 DFQATT, CDR2 SNEGSKA (reference sequence). The CDR3 runs 14 residues. V shed 6 bases, J shed 4 bases, and the junction held 9 bases outside the gene matches. Here the CDR3 reads CSAYRAGGKYEQYF. The CDR3 DNA reads as TGCAGTGCGTACCGAGCGGGAGGGAAATACGAGCAGTACTTC.

This clonotype was seen only a few times. The rearrangement uses TRBV5-1 and TRBJ2-5, with no clear D. Per the germline V gene, CDR1 is SGHRS and CDR2 is YFSETQ. The ends were cut back, 0 bases at V and 5 bases at J, with 14 bases in the middle. This CDR3 is built from 15 residues. In nucleotides, the CDR3 is TGCGCCAGCAGCTTGGGGCAAATAAAGGGCGAGACCCAGTACTTC. This translates into CASSLGQIKGETQYF.

This clonotype was observed many times. The genes are TRBV30 and TRBJ1-4; D might be TRBD1 (6 bases). Germline values: CDR1 GTSNPN, CDR2 SVGIG (reference sequence). The CDR3 contains 12 residues. CDR3 DNA sequence: TGTGCTGAGGGGGTAACTAATGAAAAACTGTTTTTT. It codes for CAEGVTNEKLFF. Full variable domain (rest looked up from reference TRBV30 and TRBJ1-4): SQTIHQWPATLVQPVGSPLSLECTVEGTSNPNLYWYRQAAGRGLQLLFYSVGIGQISSEVPQNLSASRPQDRQFILSSKKLLLSDSGFYLCAEGVTNEKLFFGSGTQLSVL.

This clonotype was detected a few times. The chain is built from TRBV28 and TRBJ1-3, with 7 bases matching TRBD1. This CDR3 has 16 amino acids. V dropped 4 bases and J dropped 4; count of bases not matched to a gene: 10. Germline assignment: CDR1 MDHEN and CDR2 SYDVKM. The CDR3 DNA reads as TGTGCCAGCAGTTCCCACAGGGGAAGGAAAGGAAACACCATATATTTT. Translated: CASSSHRGRKGNTIYF.

This clonotype was observed many times. The chain uses TRBV6-5 and TRBJ2-5; a possible D gene is TRBD1 (5 bases). The ends were cut back, 0 bases at V and 5 bases at J, with 13 bases in the middle. Germline-derived CDR1 and CDR2 are MNHEY and SVGAGI. The CDR3 is made up of 15 amino acids. The CDR3 DNA reads as TGTGCCAGCAGTTACTCGGGTGGGGCGGCTGAGACCCAGTACTTC. This translates into CASSYSGGAAETQYF.

This clonotype has ten or more counts. The chain has TRBV29-1 and TRBJ2-6; a weak D match, TRBD1 (5 bases). The CDR3 sequence is 14 residues long. V lost 4 bases, J lost 4 bases, and 11 bases lay in between. CDR1 and CDR2 (germline): SQVTM, ANQGSEA. The CDR3 DNA sequence: TGCAGCGTTGCAGGGTACCCCGGGGCCAACGTCCTGACTTTC. Residues: CSVAGYPGANVLTF.

In this sample, this clonotype turned up many times. J is TRBJ1-1 and V is TRBV12-3 or TRBV12-4, with TRBD1 matching over 7 bases. CDR3 length: 13 residues. J lost 5 bases, V lost 6 bases, and 6 bases had no gene match. DNA of the CDR3: TGTGCCAGCAGCCCGACAGGGAAAACTGAAGCTTTCTTT. It translates to CASSPTGKTEAFF.

To note about this clonotype: It may be a read error: a sequence one base away is much more abundant. The chain combines TRBV6-2 or TRBV6-3 with TRBJ2-5; 9 positions match TRBD2. In germline, CDR1 is MNHEY, CDR2 SVGEGT. The CDR3 covers 16 residues. The CDR3 region is CASSYSAVAGEEAQYF. The CDR3 DNA reads TGTGCCAGCAGTTACTCGGCCGTAGCGGGAGAAGAGGCCCAGTACTTC.

DNA for the CDR3: TGTGCCAGCAGCTTTCTTGATACGCAGTATTTT. It encodes CASSFLDTQYF. This rearrangement joins TRBV11-2 to TRBJ2-3; D not resolved. Between the trimmed V and J ends, which lost 3 bases and 6 bases, there was a span of 4 bases. This CDR3 is built from 11 residues. From germline, CDR1 is SGHAT and CDR2 FQNNGV. The full variable domain, its missing parts supplied by reference TRBV11-2 and TRBJ2-3, is EAGVAQSPRYKIIEKRQSVAFWCNPISGHATLYWYQQILGQGPKLLIQFQNNGVVDDSQLPKDRFSAERLKGVDSTLKIQPAKLEDSAVYLCASSFLDTQYFGPGTRLTVL.

This clonotype showed up just a few times. V is TRBV19 and J is TRBJ2-2; D may be TRBD1 (5 bases). V lost 5 bases to trimming and J lost 4 bases, with 11 bases between them. The V gene's germline CDR1 is LNHDA and CDR2 SQIVND (reference sequence). The length of the CDR3 is 14 residues. CDR3 loop: CASSWGVGTGELFF. The CDR3 nucleotides are TGTGCCAGTAGTTGGGGCGTGGGCACCGGGGAGCTGTTTTTT.

The sample holds a few counts of this clonotype. V usage is TRBV4-1 and J usage is TRBJ2-7, with TRBD1 matching 10 bases. This CDR3 has 16 residues. CDR1 MGHRA and CDR2 YSYEKL come from the germline V gene. V trimming: 3 bases; J trimming: 2 bases; junction bases outside the gene matches: 7. CDR3 in amino acids: CASSQMGTGVTYEQYF. The CDR3 nucleotides read TGCGCCAGCAGCCAGATGGGGACAGGGGTCACCTACGAGCAGTACTTC.

Points on this clonotype: Just one base apart from a much larger clone, this may be a read error. The V call is TRBV27, the J call TRBJ2-5; 10 nucleotides align to TRBD2. Per germline, CDR1 MNHEY and CDR2 SMNVEV (reference sequence). The J segment lost 5 bases and the V segment lost 5 bases, leaving 11 bases of the junction unmatched. The CDR3 has 16 amino acids. The CDR3 loop reads CASSDWASGSRETQYF. For the CDR3, the DNA is TGTGCCAGCAGTGATTGGGCTAGCGGGAGTCGGGAGACCCAGTACTTC.

This clonotype came up a few times. The chain joins TRBV7-6 to TRBJ2-7, with D perhaps TRBD1 (5 bases). CDR3 size: 14 residues. Germline CDR1 is SGHVS and CDR2 is FNYEAQ. V lost 5 bases and J lost 4, with 15 bases in between. CDR3 nucleotides: TGTGCCAGCAGCGAAGGGGAAGGAGTGTACGAGCAGTACTTC. It is translated as CASSEGEGVYEQYF.

The rearrangement links TRBV5-1 to TRBJ1-2, with D possibly matching TRBD1 (6 bases). The CDR3 is made up of 12 amino acids. V dropped 4 bases and J dropped 7 bases, with 11 bases sitting between them. Germline loops: CDR1 SGHRS, CDR2 YFSETQ. The CDR3 bases are TGCGCCAGCAGCCTCGACAGGCTTGGCTACACCTTC. This codes for CASSLDRLGYTF. Drawing the rest from reference TRBV5-1 and TRBJ1-2, the complete variable domain is KAGVTQTPRYLIKTRGQQVTLSCSPISGHRSVSWYQQTPGQGLQFLFEYFSETQRNKGNFPGRFSGRQFSNSRSEMNVSTLELGDSALYLCASSLDRLGYTFGSGTRLTVV.

This clonotype occurred many times. In DNA, the CDR3 is TGTGCCAGCAGTCGGGCCAGGCCCGACTACGAGCAGTACTTC. Its protein product is CASSRARPDYEQYF. V and J are TRBV2 and TRBJ2-7; D gene ambiguous. Trimming pared 5 bases from V and 3 bases from J, leaving 14 bases between. Germline V gene sequence: CDR1 SNHLY, CDR2 FYNNEI. CDR3 length equals 14 residues.